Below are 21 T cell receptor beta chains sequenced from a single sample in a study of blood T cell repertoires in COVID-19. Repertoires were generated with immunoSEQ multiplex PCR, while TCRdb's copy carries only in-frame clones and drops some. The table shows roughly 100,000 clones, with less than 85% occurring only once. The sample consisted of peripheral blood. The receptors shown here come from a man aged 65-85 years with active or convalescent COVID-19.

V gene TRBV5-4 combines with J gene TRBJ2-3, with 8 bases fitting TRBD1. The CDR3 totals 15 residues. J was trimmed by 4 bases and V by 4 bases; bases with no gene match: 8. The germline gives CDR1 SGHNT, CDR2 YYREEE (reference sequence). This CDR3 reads CASSKGQGGPDTQYF. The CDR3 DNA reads TGTGCCAGCAGCAAAGGACAGGGAGGACCAGATACGCAGTATTTT.

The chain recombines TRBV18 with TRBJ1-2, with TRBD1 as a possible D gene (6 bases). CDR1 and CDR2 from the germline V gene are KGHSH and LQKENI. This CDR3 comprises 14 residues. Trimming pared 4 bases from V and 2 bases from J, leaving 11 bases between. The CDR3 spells CASSLEGGNYGYTF. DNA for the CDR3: TGTGCCAGCTCACTGGAGGGGGGGAACTATGGCTACACCTTC.

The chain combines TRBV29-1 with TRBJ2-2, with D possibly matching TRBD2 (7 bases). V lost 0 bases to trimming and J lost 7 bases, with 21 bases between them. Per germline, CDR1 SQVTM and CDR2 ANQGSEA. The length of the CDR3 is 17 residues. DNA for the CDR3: TGCAGCGTTGAAGATCCGCTGGGGAGGGGGATCGGCGGGGAGCTGTTTTTT. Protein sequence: CSVEDPLGRGIGGELFF.

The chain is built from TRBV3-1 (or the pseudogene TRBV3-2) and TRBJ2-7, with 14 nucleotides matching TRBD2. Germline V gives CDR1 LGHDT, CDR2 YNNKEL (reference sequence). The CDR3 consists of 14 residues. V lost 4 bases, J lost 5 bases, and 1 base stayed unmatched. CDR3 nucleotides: TGTGCCAGCAGCCGGGGACTAGCGGGGGACGAGCAGTACTTC. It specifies CASSRGLAGDEQYF.

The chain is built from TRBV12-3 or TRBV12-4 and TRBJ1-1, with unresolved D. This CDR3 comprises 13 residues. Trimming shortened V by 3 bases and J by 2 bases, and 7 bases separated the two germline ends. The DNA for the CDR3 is TGTGCCAGCAGTTTGCAACTTAACACTGAAGCTTTCTTT. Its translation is CASSLQLNTEAFF.

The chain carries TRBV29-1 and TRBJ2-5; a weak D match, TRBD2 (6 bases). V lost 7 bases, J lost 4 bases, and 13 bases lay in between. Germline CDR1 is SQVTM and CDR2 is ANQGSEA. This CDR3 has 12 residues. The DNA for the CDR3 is TGCAGCGCGCTTCCCGGGAGAGAGACCCAGTACTTC. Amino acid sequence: CSALPGRETQYF.

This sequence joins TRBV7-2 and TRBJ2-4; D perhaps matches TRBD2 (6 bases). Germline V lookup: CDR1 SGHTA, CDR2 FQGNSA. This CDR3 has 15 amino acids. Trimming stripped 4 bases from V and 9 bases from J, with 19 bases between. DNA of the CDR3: TGTGCCAGCAGCTATCTCGGGGGTATCGTTGGCATTCAGTACTTC. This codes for CASSYLGGIVGIQYF.

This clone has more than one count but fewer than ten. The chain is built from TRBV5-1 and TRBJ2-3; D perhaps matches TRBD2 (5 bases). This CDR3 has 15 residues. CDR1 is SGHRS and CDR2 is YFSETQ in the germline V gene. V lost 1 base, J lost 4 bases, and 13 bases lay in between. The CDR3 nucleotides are TGCGCCAGCAGCTTGAACGGGAATGAGGCAGATACGCAGTATTTT. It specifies CASSLNGNEADTQYF.

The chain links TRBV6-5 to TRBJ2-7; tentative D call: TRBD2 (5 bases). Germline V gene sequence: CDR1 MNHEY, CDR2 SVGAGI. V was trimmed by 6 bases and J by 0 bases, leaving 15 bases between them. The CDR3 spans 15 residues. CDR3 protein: CASREVPISSYEQYF. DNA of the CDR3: TGTGCCAGCAGGGAGGTCCCAATATCCTCCTACGAGCAGTACTTC.

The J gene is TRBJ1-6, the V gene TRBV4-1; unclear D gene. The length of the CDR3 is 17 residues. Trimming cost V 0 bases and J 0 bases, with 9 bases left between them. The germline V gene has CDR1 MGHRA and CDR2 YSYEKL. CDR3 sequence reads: CASSQESRSSYNSPLHF. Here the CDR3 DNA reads TGCGCCAGCAGCCAAGAAAGTCGGAGCTCCTATAATTCACCCCTCCACTTT.

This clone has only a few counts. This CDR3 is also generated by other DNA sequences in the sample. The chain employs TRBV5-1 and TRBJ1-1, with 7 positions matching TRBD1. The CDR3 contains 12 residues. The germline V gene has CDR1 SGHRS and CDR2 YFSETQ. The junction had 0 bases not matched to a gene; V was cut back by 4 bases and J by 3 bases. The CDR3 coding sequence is TGCGCCAGCAGCCAGGGGGACACTGAAGCTTTCTTT. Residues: CASSQGDTEAFF.

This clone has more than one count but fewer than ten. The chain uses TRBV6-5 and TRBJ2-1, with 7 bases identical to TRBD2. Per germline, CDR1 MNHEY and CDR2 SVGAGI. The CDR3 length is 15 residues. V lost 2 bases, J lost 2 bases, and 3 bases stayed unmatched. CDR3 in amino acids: CASSYAGEPYNEQFF. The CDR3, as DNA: TGTGCCAGCAGTTACGCGGGAGAGCCCTACAATGAGCAGTTCTTC.

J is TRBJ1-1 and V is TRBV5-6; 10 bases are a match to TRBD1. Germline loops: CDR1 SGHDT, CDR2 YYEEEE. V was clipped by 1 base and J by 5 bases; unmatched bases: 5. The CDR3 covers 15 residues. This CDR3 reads CASSLRGQGQTEAFF. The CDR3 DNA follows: TGTGCCAGCAGCTTGAGGGGACAGGGGCAGACTGAAGCTTTCTTT.

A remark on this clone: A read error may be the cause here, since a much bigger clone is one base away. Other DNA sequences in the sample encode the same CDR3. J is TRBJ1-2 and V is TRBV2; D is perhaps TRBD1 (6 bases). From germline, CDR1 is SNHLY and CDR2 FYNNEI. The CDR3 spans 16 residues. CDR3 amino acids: CASPVGPDRPNYGYTF. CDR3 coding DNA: TGTGCCAGCCCAGTGGGACCGGACAGACCTAACTATGGCTACACCTTT.

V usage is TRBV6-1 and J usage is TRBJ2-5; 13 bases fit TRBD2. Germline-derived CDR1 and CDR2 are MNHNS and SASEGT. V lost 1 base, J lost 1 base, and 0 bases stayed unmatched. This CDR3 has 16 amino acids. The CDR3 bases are TGTGCCAGCAGTGAAGGACTAGCGGGGGGCCAAGAGACCCAGTACTTC. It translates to CASSEGLAGGQETQYF.

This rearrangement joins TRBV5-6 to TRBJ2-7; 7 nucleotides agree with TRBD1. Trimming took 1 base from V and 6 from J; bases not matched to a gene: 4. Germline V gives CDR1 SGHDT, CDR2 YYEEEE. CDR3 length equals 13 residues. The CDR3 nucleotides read TGTGCCAGCAGCTTGACCGGGACAGTCGAGCAGTACTTC. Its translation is CASSLTGTVEQYF.

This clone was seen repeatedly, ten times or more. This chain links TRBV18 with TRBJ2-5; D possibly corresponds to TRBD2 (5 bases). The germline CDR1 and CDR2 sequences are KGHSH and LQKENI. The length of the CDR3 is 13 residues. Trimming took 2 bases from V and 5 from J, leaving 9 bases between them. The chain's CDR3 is CASSPTGMETQYF. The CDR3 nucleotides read TGTGCCAGCTCACCAACGGGGATGGAGACCCAGTACTTC.

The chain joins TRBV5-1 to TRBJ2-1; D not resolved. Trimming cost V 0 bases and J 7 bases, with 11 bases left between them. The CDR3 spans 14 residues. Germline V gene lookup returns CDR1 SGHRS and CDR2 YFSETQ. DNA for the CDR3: TGCGCCAGCAGCTTGGGCATGGCCGGGAATGAGCAGTTCTTC. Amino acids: CASSLGMAGNEQFF.

The CDR3 sequence: CASSTGQEVDGYTF. CDR3 in DNA: TGCGCCAGCAGCACTGGACAGGAAGTGGATGGCTACACCTTC. The rearrangement links TRBV5-1 to TRBJ1-2; 7 bases align to TRBD1. The germline gives CDR1 SGHRS, CDR2 YFSETQ. V was pared by 4 bases and J by 6 bases, with 9 bases of the junction left unmatched. The length of the CDR3 is 14 residues.

The CDR3 DNA reads as TGTGCCAGCAGCTTGGATCCGGGACAGGGCCATCAGCCCCAGCATTTT. As protein: CASSLDPGQGHQPQHF. V usage is TRBV7-2 and J usage is TRBJ1-5; 9 bases agree with TRBD1. From germline, CDR1 is SGHTA and CDR2 FQGNSA. The ends lost 3 bases at V and 5 bases at J; junction bases unmatched: 8. This CDR3 is 16 amino acids long.

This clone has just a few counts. The CDR3 sequence is CASSNDRNYGYTF. The CDR3 region has the DNA TGTGCCAGCTCAAACGACAGGAACTATGGCTACACCTTC. The genes are TRBV18 and TRBJ1-2; TRBD1 might be the D (6 bases). CDR1 is KGHSH and CDR2 is LQKENI in the germline V gene. The CDR3 has 13 residues. V lost 5 bases, J lost 2 bases, and 9 bases lay in between.